Shown below are 20 T cell receptor beta chains from a single sample sequenced in a study of blood T cell repertoires in COVID-19. Assay used: immunoSEQ multiplex PCR; TCRdb lists only in-frame clones, some missing. The table includes fewer than 250,000 clones, 75% to 85% detected once. Source material: peripheral blood. The receptors stem from a human donor in a cohort sampled during active COVID-19.

V gene TRBV14 combines with J gene TRBJ1-4, with D maybe TRBD1 (5 bases). Germline lookup yields CDR1 SGHDN and CDR2 FVKESK. The CDR3 runs 18 residues. The V gene lost 3 bases and the J gene lost 0 bases, with 17 bases spanning the gap. CDR3 bases: TGTGCCAGCAGCCACTTCAGGGTTGGAAGAGCAACTAATGAAAAACTGTTTTTT. It encodes CASSHFRVGRATNEKLFF.

This clone is a singleton in its sample. The chain has TRBV2 and TRBJ1-1; TRBD1 is a possible D gene (6 bases). Germline values: CDR1 SNHLY, CDR2 FYNNEI. The V end was cut by 1 base, the J end by 4 bases, with 7 bases between. This CDR3 has 13 amino acids. DNA of the CDR3: TGTGCCAGCAGTGAAGACAGGGCCACTGAAGCTTTCTTT. Translated, it gives CASSEDRATEAFF.

This clone was seen only a few times. The identical CDR3 is also encoded by other nucleotide sequences in the sample. This chain connects TRBV2 to TRBJ2-5; 9 positions match TRBD1. The germline V gene encodes CDR1 SNHLY and CDR2 FYNNEI. This CDR3 has 13 residues. V was pared by 6 bases and J by 5 bases, with 4 bases of the junction left unmatched. The CDR3 sequence is CASRPTGGETQYF. The CDR3 nucleotides read TGTGCCAGCAGACCGACAGGGGGGGAGACCCAGTACTTC.

This chain links TRBV29-1 with TRBJ2-1, with 8 bases that match TRBD2. This CDR3 contains 13 residues. Germline values: CDR1 SQVTM, CDR2 ANQGSEA. The junction had 2 bases not matched to a gene; V was cut back by 5 bases and J by 2 bases. The CDR3 DNA follows: TGCAGCGTTAGCGGGAGCGCCTACAATGAGCAGTTCTTC. It encodes CSVSGSAYNEQFF.

V usage is TRBV7-9 and J usage is TRBJ1-1, with D possibly matching TRBD1 (5 bases). Trimming took off 5 bases at V and 1 base at J, with 14 bases between the two ends. Germline CDR1 and CDR2: SEHNR and FQNEAQ (reference sequence). The CDR3 totals 15 residues. CDR3 sequence reads: CASSRGTGENTEAFF. The CDR3 coding sequence is TGTGCCAGCAGCCGGGGGACGGGGGAGAACACTGAAGCTTTCTTT.

This clone has only one observation. The CDR3 region is CASSQDGGDEQYF. The CDR3 DNA sequence: TGTGCCAGCAGCCAAGATGGAGGGGACGAGCAGTACTTC. The rearrangement uses TRBV3-1 (or the pseudogene TRBV3-2) and TRBJ2-7, with a tentative D call TRBD2 (6 bases). Germline loops: CDR1 LGHDT, CDR2 YNNKEL (reference sequence). V was clipped by 0 bases and J by 5 bases, with 8 bases between them. The CDR3 is 13 amino acids.

The gene calls are TRBV7-3 and TRBJ2-3; 7 bases fit TRBD2. Germline V gene sequence: CDR1 SGHTA, CDR2 FQGTGA. This CDR3 contains 14 residues. Trimming took 4 bases from V and 1 from J; bases not matched to a gene: 2. This CDR3 reads CASSSRGGTDTQYF. CDR3 coding DNA: TGTGCCAGCAGCTCCCGGGGGGGCACAGATACGCAGTATTTT.

V is TRBV19 and J is TRBJ2-2; D is ambiguous. CDR1 is LNHDA and CDR2 is SQIVND in the germline V gene (reference sequence). V was pared by 4 bases and J by 0 bases, with 6 bases between. The CDR3 runs to 14 residues. The CDR3 region is CASSSSANTGELFF. The CDR3 DNA is TGTGCCAGTAGTAGTAGTGCGAACACCGGGGAGCTGTTTTTT.

The genes are TRBV18 and TRBJ1-6; TRBD1 matches 7 bases. The junction had 5 bases not matched to a gene; V was cut back by 3 bases and J by 6 bases. The CDR3 is made up of 15 amino acids. Germline CDR1 is KGHSH and CDR2 is LQKENI. CDR3 sequence reads: CASSPSTGSNSPLHF. For the CDR3, the DNA is TGTGCCAGCTCACCCTCGACAGGGAGTAATTCACCCCTCCACTTT.

The chain is built from TRBV6-4 and TRBJ2-1; 8 nucleotides match TRBD1. This CDR3 is built from 15 residues. The V gene end was trimmed by 2 bases and the J gene end by 6 bases; junction bases not matched to a gene: 6. CDR1 and CDR2 from the germline V gene are MRHNA and SNTAGT. The CDR3 DNA reads as TGTGCCAGCAGTGACGGCCAGGGGGCCGGCAATGAGCAGTTCTTC. Protein product: CASSDGQGAGNEQFF.

This chain's CDR3 is CASSIDIPTAEAFF. Written as DNA, the CDR3 is TGTGCCAGTAGTATAGATATCCCGACAGCCGAAGCTTTCTTT. The genes are TRBV19 and TRBJ1-1; D perhaps matches TRBD1 (5 bases). CDR1 is LNHDA, CDR2 SQIVND, per germline (reference sequence). This CDR3 has 14 residues. Trimming pared 0 bases from V and 8 bases from J, leaving 13 bases between.

The table lists this clone with a few counts. The V gene is TRBV5-4, the J gene TRBJ1-4; no clear D gene. This CDR3 is built from 14 residues. Looked up from germline, CDR1 is SGHNT and CDR2 is YYREEE (reference sequence). V dropped 0 bases and J dropped 6 bases, with 9 bases sitting between them. CDR3: CASSLDRKDEKLFF. CDR3 DNA sequence: TGTGCCAGCAGCTTGGACAGAAAGGATGAAAAACTGTTTTTT.

The chain combines TRBV11-2 with TRBJ2-3; maybe TRBD2 (6 bases). Germline assignment: CDR1 SGHAT and CDR2 FQNNGV. The length of the CDR3 is 15 residues. Trimming stripped 3 bases from V and 4 bases from J, with 14 bases between. CDR3 protein: CASSFSGEEADTQYF. The CDR3 region has the DNA TGTGCCAGCAGCTTTAGCGGCGAGGAAGCAGATACGCAGTATTTT.

The chain recombines TRBV7-2 with TRBJ2-5; D not certain. CDR1 and CDR2 (germline): SGHTA, FQGNSA. Trimming took off 1 base at V and 3 bases at J, with 9 bases between the two ends. The CDR3 runs 14 residues. The CDR3 here is CASSLGVPEETQYF. The CDR3 DNA reads as TGTGCCAGCAGCTTAGGTGTACCAGAAGAGACCCAGTACTTC.

This clone appeared once. V gene TRBV4-1 combines with J gene TRBJ2-1, with 8 bases fitting TRBD2. Looked up from germline, CDR1 is MGHRA and CDR2 is YSYEKL. The V segment lost 0 bases and the J segment 8 bases; nucleotides outside the gene matches: 9. The CDR3 loop spans 16 amino acids. CDR3 sequence reads: CASSQDKETSVYEQFF. DNA of the CDR3: TGCGCCAGCAGCCAAGATAAGGAGACTAGCGTCTATGAGCAGTTCTTC.

V is TRBV28 and J is TRBJ1-1, with D perhaps TRBD1 (6 bases). The germline V gene encodes CDR1 MDHEN and CDR2 SYDVKM. The CDR3 is made up of 14 amino acids. Between the trimmed V and J ends, which lost 3 bases and 1 base, there was a span of 9 bases. CDR3 region: CASSLGGPNTEAFF. In nucleotides, the CDR3 is TGTGCCAGCAGTTTGGGGGGGCCGAACACTGAAGCTTTCTTT. The complete variable domain, with remaining parts taken from reference TRBV28 and TRBJ1-1, reads DVKVTQSSRYLVKRTGEKVFLECVQDMDHENMFWYRQDPGLGLRLIYFSYDVKMKEKGDIPEGYSVSREKKERFSLILESASTNQTSMYLCASSLGGPNTEAFFGQGTRLTVV.

V usage is TRBV3-1 (or the pseudogene TRBV3-2) and J usage is TRBJ1-2, with D possibly TRBD1 on 6 matching bases. Germline CDR1 reads LGHDT; CDR2 reads YNNKEL (reference sequence). Trimming removed 1 base at V and 4 bases at J, with 19 bases between. The CDR3 is 17 amino acids. CDR3 loop: CASSQGSGQSSLYGYTF. CDR3 coding DNA: TGTGCCAGCAGCCAAGGGTCCGGACAGAGTTCTCTCTATGGCTACACCTTC.

The chain is built from TRBV5-5 and TRBJ1-3; D not certain. V lost 4 bases and J 0 bases, leaving 11 bases between the germline ends. The CDR3 runs to 15 residues. Germline V lookup: CDR1 SGHKS, CDR2 YYEKEE (reference sequence). The CDR3 protein is CASSPREDSGNTIYF. In DNA, the CDR3 is TGTGCCAGCAGCCCGAGGGAAGACTCTGGAAACACCATATATTTT. Full variable domain (rest looked up from reference TRBV5-5 and TRBJ1-3): DAGVTQSPTHLIKTRGQQVTLRCSPISGHKSVSWYQQVLGQGPQFIFQYYEKEERGRGNFPDRFSARQFPNYSSELNVNALLLGDSALYLCASSPREDSGNTIYFGEGSWLTVV.

This clone occurred a few times. V is TRBV7-9 and J is TRBJ2-3; TRBD1 agrees at 8 bases. This CDR3 is 15 amino acids long. Germline loops: CDR1 SEHNR, CDR2 FQNEAQ (reference sequence). The V gene end was trimmed by 5 bases and the J gene end by 4 bases; junction bases not matched to a gene: 8. CDR3 nucleotide sequence: TGTGCCAGCAGCCATGACAGGGGATATTCAGATACGCAGTATTTT. Protein product: CASSHDRGYSDTQYF.

The V gene is TRBV5-1, the J gene TRBJ2-1, with 7 bases that match TRBD2. The CDR3 has 16 amino acids. V trimming: 4 bases; J trimming: 0 bases; junction bases outside the gene matches: 7. Germline V gene lookup returns CDR1 SGHRS and CDR2 YFSETQ. CDR3 in amino acids: CASSPGGGSSYNEQFF. Here the CDR3 DNA reads TGCGCCAGCAGCCCCGGCGGGGGATCCTCCTACAATGAGCAGTTCTTC.